This TCR beta chain was identified during a study of T cells in Graves' hyperthyroidism and ophthalmopathy. General study points: From stable hyperthyroidism, ophthalmopathy was set apart by a 13 V-J model.

Per the germline V gene, CDR1 is GTSNPN and CDR2 is SVGIG (reference sequence). The CDR3 has 14 residues. Details on this clonotype: Its matching antigen is unknown. One end of the junction varies from germline; a read error may be responsible.

TCR beta CDR3 regions were amplified from RNA. The HTBI primer set served for first-round RT-PCR of the TCR CDR3. A single record per CDR3 protein comes from TCRdb applying MiXCR to the multiplex PCR reads. Among hundreds of thousands of distinct CDR3 sequences listed, around 22% were seen once. The clonotype originates from a woman aged 25 to 45 with Graves' ophthalmopathy. Sequencing was carried out using blood. The genes are TRBV30 and TRBJ1-1, with D tentatively TRBD1 (6 bases). CDR3 sequence: CAWSKTGLNTEACF. In DNA form, the CDR3 reads TGTGCCTGGAGTAAAACAGGGTTGAACACCGAAGCTTGCTTT.